This T cell receptor beta chain is drawn from a study of cytomegalovirus exposure and HLA in healthy donors. To note about this clone: Antigen specificity is unknown.

This CDR3 spans 14 amino acids. The germline V gene has CDR1 SGHNT and CDR2 YYREEE (reference sequence). Unrecorded immune exposure was likely among donors, who were nominally healthy when sampled. The study, taken as a whole, reports: A prior analysis recorded that most TCR beta V segments were productive about 87% or about 30% of the time. CMV serostatus was the sole immune exposure data available. The authors later linked a missense DCLRE1C variant to TCR beta V- and J-gene trimming.

The PCR made use of 60 Vbeta and 13 Jbeta primers. Clones were read by immunoSEQ multiplex PCR, and TCRdb kept only the in-frame ones, dropping some. The sample carries about 130,000 clones, roughly 78% recorded once. The rearrangement joins TRBV5-4 to TRBJ2-5; maybe TRBD2 (6 bases). TRBJ2-7 matches the DNA end more closely, so the J call is doubtful. This receptor was taken from a man aged 25-45 years in good health and CMV-seronegative. The sequenced sample was PBMCs. CDR3 DNA: TGTGCCAGCAGGCGCGGAGGGTTTCCCTACGAGCAGTACTTC. It encodes CASRRGGFPYEQYF.